The clone carrying this T cell receptor (beta chain) was counted ten times or more. This sample stems from a study of identical twins. One entry per CDR3 protein results from TCRdb running MiXCR on the 5' RACE reads. This sample has around 250,000 distinct CDR3 sequences, with 12% found just once. J lost 0 bases, V lost 8 bases, and 9 bases had no gene match. The CDR3 consists of 16 residues. Germline CDR1 and CDR2: LNHNV and YYDKDF (reference sequence). This sample was shared with a second study, whose subject was yellow fever vaccine responses in identical twins.

The sequence was collected from a woman younger than 30 in good health. The source material was memory (CD45RO+) T cells sorted from blood. V gene TRBV15 combines with J gene TRBJ2-2, with 7 nucleotides matching TRBD2. CDR3: CATATRDYANTGELFF. In nucleotides, the CDR3 is TGTGCCACCGCTACCCGGGACTACGCGAACACCGGGGAGCTGTTTTTT.